This T cell receptor beta chain was retrieved from a study of OX40 agonist ivuxolimab in advanced cancers. About the research overall: Participants, 80% to 90% male, averaged roughly 60 years of age, ranging from roughly 20 to 85. Study results and caveats: Partial responders receiving 0.1-3.0 mg/kg showed among the lowest clonal expansion. At 0.1 to 3.0 mg/kg and by week 6, clonal expansion occurred in CD4+ and CD8+ blood T cells.

Prior autoimmune disease or systemic immunosuppression barred patients. Only in-frame clones appear in the TCRdb table, and some are missing; sequencing was by immunoSEQ multiplex PCR. The sample lists 60,000 to 85,000 clones; around 93% were seen once. There are a few counts of this clone. The antigen remains undetermined. Trimming removed 4 bases at V and 8 bases at J, with 14 bases between. This CDR3 is 13 amino acids long. Germline V lookup: CDR1 MNHEY, CDR2 SMNVEV (reference sequence). Sample: CD4+ or CD8+ T cells sorted from blood, taken in a trial of the OX40 agonist ivuxolimab. The genes are TRBV27 and TRBJ1-2, with D perhaps TRBD1 (5 bases). This clonotype was sampled from an adult with an advanced solid tumor such as melanoma, head and neck, liver or kidney cancer. The CDR3 sequence is CASSWGRGEGYTF. The DNA of the CDR3 is TGTGCCAGCAGTTGGGGGAGGGGCGAGGGCTACACCTTC.